Each of the 30 T cell receptor beta chains below was sequenced from the same sample in a study of blood T cell repertoires in COVID-19. TCRdb keeps only in-frame clones here, not all; method: immunoSEQ multiplex PCR. The data hold 150,000 or so clones, with around 91% observed a single time. The sample comprised peripheral blood. The receptors were gathered from a man aged 18 to 30 with COVID-19, enrolled during active disease.

This clone showed up just a few times. This sequence joins TRBV27 and TRBJ2-6; D uncertain. Per the germline V gene, CDR1 is MNHEY and CDR2 is SMNVEV (reference sequence). The CDR3 contains 15 residues. V was pared by 3 bases and J by 2 bases, with 8 bases between. The CDR3 sequence is CASSLVGTGANVLTF. The CDR3 DNA sequence: TGTGCCAGCAGTTTGGTGGGCACTGGGGCCAACGTCCTGACTTTC. The entire variable domain, with the rest obtained from reference TRBV27 and TRBJ2-6, is as follows: EAQVTQNPRYLITVTGKKLTVTCSQNMNHEYMSWYRQDPGLGLRQIYYSMNVEVTDKGDVPEGYKVSRKEKRNFPLILESPSPNQTSLYFCASSLVGTGANVLTFGAGSRLTVL.

The chain has TRBV6-4 and TRBJ1-2; tentatively, D is TRBD1 (5 bases). Trimming took 0 bases from V and 0 from J, leaving 29 bases between them. The CDR3 is made up of 22 amino acids. Per germline, CDR1 MRHNA and CDR2 SNTAGT. The CDR3 nucleotides are TGTGCCAGCAGTGACTCGCACATCCCAGGCAGGGTGCTCTCTGCCTCTAACTATGGCTACACCTTC. This codes for CASSDSHIPGRVLSASNYGYTF.

The chain is built from TRBV11-2 and TRBJ1-1; TRBD1 matches 11 bases. V dropped 2 bases and J dropped 6; count of bases not matched to a gene: 8. The V gene's germline CDR1 is SGHAT and CDR2 FQNNGV. The CDR3 length is 16 residues. In nucleotides, the CDR3 is TGTGCCAGCAGCTTAAGGGACAGGGGGTACGGCCCTGAAGCTTTCTTT. Residues: CASSLRDRGYGPEAFF.

The chain joins TRBV7-9 to TRBJ1-2; a possible D gene is TRBD1 (6 bases). Germline V gives CDR1 SEHNR, CDR2 FQNEAQ (reference sequence). V was pared by 5 bases and J by 1 base, with 17 bases between. This CDR3 contains 16 residues. In DNA form, the CDR3 reads TGTGCCAGCAGCATAAGGAGGGGGGGCAGTAACTATGGCTACACCTTC. Residues: CASSIRRGGSNYGYTF.

This rearrangement joins TRBV5-4 to TRBJ1-1, with 7 bases fitting TRBD1. The germline CDR1 and CDR2 sequences are SGHNT and YYREEE (reference sequence). J gave up 1 base and V 4 bases, and 16 bases lay outside the gene matches. CDR3 length equals 18 residues. The CDR3 DNA reads as TGTGCCAGCAGCGGGGGGACGGGACAGTCGGTTTCGAACACTGAAGCTTTCTTT. It is translated as CASSGGTGQSVSNTEAFF.

CDR3 in DNA: TGTGCCAGCAGCGCGATCCGGGACAGGAGTTACGAGCAGTACTTC. As protein: CASSAIRDRSYEQYF. The gene calls are TRBV11-2 and TRBJ2-7; 8 nucleotides line up with TRBD1. CDR3 length: 15 residues. J gave up 4 bases and V 5 bases, and 10 bases lay outside the gene matches. Germline loops: CDR1 SGHAT, CDR2 FQNNGV.

The chain carries TRBV5-1 and TRBJ2-7, with 15 bases lining up with TRBD2. Germline V CDR1 and CDR2: SGHRS, YFSETQ. The CDR3 runs 17 residues. The V and J ends lost 4 bases and 5 bases, in that order; junction bases with no gene match: 10. Here the CDR3 reads CASSQRTSGRGSHEQYF. As DNA, the CDR3 is TGCGCCAGCAGCCAACGGACTAGCGGGAGGGGTAGCCACGAGCAGTACTTC.

The chain links TRBV30 to TRBJ1-1; D is uncertain. This CDR3 is built from 14 residues. Germline assignment: CDR1 GTSNPN and CDR2 SVGIG (reference sequence). V was trimmed by 0 bases and J by 0 bases, leaving 8 bases between them. The CDR3 loop reads CAWSVRSMNTEAFF. The CDR3 nucleotides read TGTGCCTGGAGTGTACGGTCGATGAACACTGAAGCTTTCTTT.

The J gene is TRBJ1-1, the V gene TRBV21-1; TRBD1, as called in the table, went unchecked against the DNA. TRBV21-1 corresponds to a pseudogene. The CDR3 consists of 15 residues. CDR3 DNA: TGTGCCAGCAGCAAAGCCGATCAGGGGCCCTCTGAAGCTTTCTTT. Amino acids: CASSKADQGPSEAFF.

The CDR3 coding sequence is TGTGCCAGCAGCCATCTAGCGGGGAACTACAATGAGCAGTTCTTC. Protein sequence: CASSHLAGNYNEQFF. This chain joins TRBV7-9 and TRBJ2-1; TRBD2 matches 9 bases. CDR1 and CDR2 (germline): SEHNR, FQNEAQ (reference sequence). This CDR3 spans 15 amino acids. Trimming removed 5 bases from V and 3 bases from J; junction bases left unmatched: 5.

As DNA, the CDR3 is TGTGCCAGCAGTGGATCAGGGGGCTGGGAGACCCAGTACTTC. Translation gives CASSGSGGWETQYF. This chain joins TRBV6-2 or TRBV6-3 and TRBJ2-5, with TRBD1 matching 8 bases. V lost 5 bases, J lost 5 bases, and 7 bases stayed unmatched. The CDR3 totals 14 residues. CDR1 is MNHEY and CDR2 is SVGEGT in the germline V gene.

This rearrangement joins TRBV10-2 to TRBJ2-1, with 9 nucleotides matching TRBD2. V lost 3 bases to trimming and J lost 12 bases; unmatched junction nucleotides: 9. Germline V gene data show CDR1 as WSHSY and CDR2 as SAAADI. The CDR3 totals 14 residues. CDR3 bases: TGCGCCAGCAGTGATCCTAGCGGGGCAGGGGCGCAGTTCTTC. Translating gives CASSDPSGAGAQFF.

This chain connects TRBV5-6 to TRBJ2-7, with D tentatively TRBD2 (6 bases). Germline assignment: CDR1 SGHDT and CDR2 YYEEEE. V was shortened by 4 bases and J by 3 bases, with 14 bases between the two germline ends. The CDR3 is 14 residues long. The CDR3 sequence is CASSPGAGDYEQYF. CDR3 DNA sequence: TGTGCCAGCAGCCCGGGAGCAGGTGACTACGAGCAGTACTTC.

This clone appeared a single time. J is TRBJ2-1 and V is TRBV3-1 (or the pseudogene TRBV3-2); 7 bases agree with TRBD2. CDR3 size: 16 residues. CDR1 LGHDT and CDR2 YNNKEL come from the germline V gene (reference sequence). Losses at the gene ends were 4 bases for V and 1 base for J; bases not matched to a gene: 7. CDR3 nucleotides: TGTGCCAGCAGCCCTTGGATCGGGAGGTCCTACAATGAGCAGTTCTTC. Translating gives CASSPWIGRSYNEQFF.

This clone is a singleton in its sample. The chain joins TRBV28 to TRBJ2-7, with 14 bases aligning to TRBD2. The CDR3 sequence is 18 residues long. CDR1 is MDHEN, CDR2 SYDVKM, per germline. V lost 2 bases, J lost 3 bases, and 9 bases stayed unmatched. CDR3 sequence (DNA): TGTGCCAGCAGTTTAGAATATACGGGACTAGCGGGAGACTACGAGCAGTACTTC. Translated, it gives CASSLEYTGLAGDYEQYF. Filled out from reference TRBV28 and TRBJ2-7, the complete variable domain reads DVKVTQSSRYLVKRTGEKVFLECVQDMDHENMFWYRQDPGLGLRLIYFSYDVKMKEKGDIPEGYSVSREKKERFSLILESASTNQTSMYLCASSLEYTGLAGDYEQYFGPGTRLTVT.

J is TRBJ2-3 and V is TRBV7-3, with a possible D match to TRBD2 (5 bases). The V and J ends lost 1 base and 1 base respectively, with 9 bases between them. The CDR3 has 15 residues. The germline gives CDR1 SGHTA, CDR2 FQGTGA. The CDR3 DNA sequence: TGTGCCAGCAGCTTAAGTGGGAGCGGCACAGATACGCAGTATTTT. Translation gives CASSLSGSGTDTQYF.

CDR3 residues: CASSYSIREGPYEQYF. The DNA of the CDR3 is TGTGCCAGCAGTTACTCTATACGGGAGGGCCCCTACGAGCAGTACTTC. V is TRBV6-2 or TRBV6-3 and J is TRBJ2-7; 8 bases agree with TRBD2. CDR1 and CDR2 from the germline V gene are MNHEY and SVGEGT. CDR3 length: 16 residues. V trimming: 0 bases; J trimming: 2 bases; junction bases outside the gene matches: 6.

The V and J genes are TRBV14 and TRBJ2-7, with 7 bases identical to TRBD1. CDR3 length: 15 amino acids. The V segment lost 5 bases and the J segment 0 bases; nucleotides outside the gene matches: 7. Germline values: CDR1 SGHDN, CDR2 FVKESK. The CDR3 region has the DNA TGTGCCAGCAGCTCTCAACAGGGGTTCTCCTACGAGCAGTACTTC. It translates to CASSSQQGFSYEQYF.

This clone was observed a single time. CDR3 protein: CASSLAVASSGTDTQYF. DNA of the CDR3: TGTGCCAGCAGCTTAGCGGTCGCTAGCTCCGGCACAGATACGCAGTATTTT. The genes are TRBV7-2 and TRBJ2-3, with a tentative D call TRBD2 (5 bases). The CDR3 spans 17 residues. V dropped 0 bases and J dropped 1 base, with 14 bases sitting between them. Germline CDR1 SGHTA, CDR2 FQGNSA.

The chain links TRBV28 to TRBJ2-7, with 15 bases fitting TRBD2. From germline, CDR1 is MDHEN and CDR2 SYDVKM. The V gene end was trimmed by 7 bases and the J gene end by 8 bases; junction bases not matched to a gene: 9. The length of the CDR3 is 15 residues. The DNA of the CDR3 is TGTGCCAGCATCTGGGGACTAGCGGGAGGAAATCAGCAGTACTTC. Translation: CASIWGLAGGNQQYF.

The rearrangement links TRBV5-4 to TRBJ1-2, with D unresolved. From germline, CDR1 is SGHNT and CDR2 YYREEE (reference sequence). The germline V and J ends were trimmed by 5 bases and 0 bases, with 14 bases remaining between them. This CDR3 has 15 residues. The CDR3 is CASSADGRANYGYTF. The CDR3 coding sequence is TGTGCCAGCAGTGCTGATGGGAGAGCTAACTATGGCTACACCTTC.

The V and J genes are TRBV30 and TRBJ1-3, with 7 positions matching TRBD1. Germline CDR1 is GTSNPN and CDR2 is SVGIG (reference sequence). V gave up 5 bases and J gave up 0 bases; unmatched junction bases: 4. There are 14 residues in the CDR3. The CDR3 sequence is CAWQQGNSGNTIYF. CDR3 DNA: TGTGCCTGGCAACAGGGGAACTCTGGAAACACCATATATTTT.

This chain links TRBV5-8 with TRBJ2-1, with 7 positions matching TRBD2. Germline CDR1 SGHTS, CDR2 YDEGEE. The CDR3 has 15 residues. V lost 1 base and J lost 3; bases outside the gene matches: 4. CDR3 region: CASSLRASGYNEQFF. CDR3 nucleotide sequence: TGTGCCAGCAGCTTGAGGGCTAGCGGCTACAATGAGCAGTTCTTC.

This clone has only one observation. The rearrangement links TRBV5-6 to TRBJ2-5; 8 bases match TRBD2. CDR3 size: 15 residues. Germline assignment: CDR1 SGHDT and CDR2 YYEEEE. V trimming: 4 bases; J trimming: 5 bases; junction bases outside the gene matches: 10. Here the CDR3 DNA reads TGTGCCAGCAGCCCCGACCCGGCTAGCGGGGAGACCCAGTACTTC. Translation: CASSPDPASGETQYF.

This chain joins TRBV2 and TRBJ1-6, with 9 nucleotides matching TRBD1. CDR1 is SNHLY and CDR2 is FYNNEI in the germline V gene. This CDR3 has 14 amino acids. V shed 8 bases, J shed 7 bases, and the junction held 6 bases outside the gene matches. CDR3 nucleotides: TGTGCCAGCGGGCGGGACAGGGTCAATTCACCCCTCCACTTT. The encoded protein is CASGRDRVNSPLHF. The full variable domain, with the rest looked up from reference TRBV2 and TRBJ1-6, is EPEVTQTPSHQVTQMGQEVILRCVPISNHLYFYWYRQILGQKVEFLVSFYNNEISEKSEIFDDQFSVERPDGSNFTLKIRSTKLEDSAMYFCASGRDRVNSPLHFGNGTRLTVT.

The CDR3 DNA reads as TGCGCCAGCAGCTCAGGACTAGCGGGAGCTGAGACCCAGTACTTC. Translating it yields CASSSGLAGAETQYF. This sequence joins TRBV5-1 and TRBJ2-5, with 13 nucleotides matching TRBD2. Germline V CDR1 and CDR2: SGHRS, YFSETQ. V shed 3 bases and J 5 bases; nucleotides not matched to a gene: 4. The CDR3 has 15 amino acids.

The chain recombines TRBV5-6 with TRBJ1-5, with D possibly TRBD1 on 5 matching bases. The V end was cut by 4 bases, the J end by 6 bases, with 8 bases between. The CDR3 runs 12 residues. Germline V lookup: CDR1 SGHDT, CDR2 YYEEEE. The chain's CDR3 is CASSQGGQPQHF. Here the CDR3 DNA reads TGTGCCAGCAGCCAGGGAGGTCAGCCCCAGCATTTT.

The V and J genes are TRBV28 and TRBJ2-1; 9 positions match TRBD2. Trimming at V came to 5 bases and at J to 8 bases, leaving 16 bases not matched to a gene. Germline assignment: CDR1 MDHEN and CDR2 SYDVKM. The CDR3 length is 17 residues. CDR3: CASSPVGRREGRHEQFF. The CDR3 DNA reads as TGTGCCAGCAGTCCTGTCGGACGGCGGGAGGGCCGACATGAGCAGTTCTTC.

This clone was detected only once. The chain carries TRBV27 and TRBJ2-2; 7 bases are shared with TRBD2. This CDR3 has 16 residues. The germline V gene encodes CDR1 MNHEY and CDR2 SMNVEV (reference sequence). With V trimmed by 2 bases and J by 6 bases, 9 bases remained unmatched. CDR3 sequence reads: CASSLNAGEYAGELFF. DNA of the CDR3: TGTGCCAGCAGTTTAAATGCGGGAGAATATGCCGGGGAGCTGTTTTTT.

This rearrangement joins TRBV3-1 (or the pseudogene TRBV3-2) to TRBJ2-1; the match to TRBD1 covers 8 bases. The CDR3 is 17 residues long. Unmatched junction bases numbered 8, after V lost 1 base and J lost 3 bases. Germline-derived CDR1 and CDR2 are LGHDT and YNNKEL (reference sequence). DNA of the CDR3: TGTGCCAGCAGCCAAGGTCGACAGGGGCCTTTCTACAATGAGCAGTTCTTC. Amino acids: CASSQGRQGPFYNEQFF.